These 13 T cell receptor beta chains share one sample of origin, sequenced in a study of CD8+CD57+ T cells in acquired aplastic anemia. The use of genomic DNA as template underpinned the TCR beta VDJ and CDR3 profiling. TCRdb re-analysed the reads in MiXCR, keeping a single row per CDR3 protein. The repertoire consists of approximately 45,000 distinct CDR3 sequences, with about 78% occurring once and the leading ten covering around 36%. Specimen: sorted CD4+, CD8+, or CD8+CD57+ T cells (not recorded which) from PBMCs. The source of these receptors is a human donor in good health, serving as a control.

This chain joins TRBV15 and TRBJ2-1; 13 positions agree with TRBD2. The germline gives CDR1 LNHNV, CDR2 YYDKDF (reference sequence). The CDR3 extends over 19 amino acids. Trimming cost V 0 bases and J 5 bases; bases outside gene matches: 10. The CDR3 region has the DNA TGTGCCACCAGCAGAGAGGCAGGAGAAGGACTAGCGGGGGACAATGAGCAGTTCTTC. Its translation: CATSREAGEGLAGDNEQFF. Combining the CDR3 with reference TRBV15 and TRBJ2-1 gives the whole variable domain DAMVIQNPRYQVTQFGKPVTLSCSQTLNHNVMYWYQQKSSQAPKLLFHYYDKDFNNEADTPDNFQSRRPNTSFCFLDIRSPGLGDTAMYLCATSREAGEGLAGDNEQFFGPGTRLTVL.

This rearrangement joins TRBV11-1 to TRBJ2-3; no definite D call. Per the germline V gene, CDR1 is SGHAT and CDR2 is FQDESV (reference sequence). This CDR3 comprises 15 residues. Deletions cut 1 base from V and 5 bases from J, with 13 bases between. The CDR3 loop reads CASSLGVGLLDTQYF. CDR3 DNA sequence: TGTGCCAGCAGCTTAGGGGTCGGTCTCCTAGATACGCAGTATTTT. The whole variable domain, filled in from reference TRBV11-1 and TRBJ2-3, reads EAEVAQSPRYKITEKSQAVAFWCDPISGHATLYWYRQILGQGPELLVQFQDESVVDDSQLPKDRFSAERLKGVDSTLKIQPAELGDSAMYLCASSLGVGLLDTQYFGPGTRLTVL.

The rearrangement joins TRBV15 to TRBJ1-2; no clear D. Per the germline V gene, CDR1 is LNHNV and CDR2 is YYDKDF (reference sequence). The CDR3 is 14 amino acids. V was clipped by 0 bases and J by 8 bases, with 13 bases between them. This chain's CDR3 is CATSRDRADWGYTF. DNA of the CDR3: TGTGCCACCAGCAGAGATAGGGCGGATTGGGGCTACACCTTC.

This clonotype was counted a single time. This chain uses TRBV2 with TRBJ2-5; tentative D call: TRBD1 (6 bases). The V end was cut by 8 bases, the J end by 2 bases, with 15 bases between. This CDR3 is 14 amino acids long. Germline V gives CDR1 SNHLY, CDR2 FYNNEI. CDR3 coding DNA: TGTGCCAGCTGCTACACAGGGCTTCAAGAGACCCAGTACTTC. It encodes CASCYTGLQETQYF.

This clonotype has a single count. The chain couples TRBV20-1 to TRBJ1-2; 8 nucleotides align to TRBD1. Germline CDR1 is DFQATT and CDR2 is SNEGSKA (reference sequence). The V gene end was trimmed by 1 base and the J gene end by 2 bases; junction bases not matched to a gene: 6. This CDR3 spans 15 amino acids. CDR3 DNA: TGCAGTGCTAGAGCCGGACAGGGAGTCAACTATGGCTACACCTTC. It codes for CSARAGQGVNYGYTF.

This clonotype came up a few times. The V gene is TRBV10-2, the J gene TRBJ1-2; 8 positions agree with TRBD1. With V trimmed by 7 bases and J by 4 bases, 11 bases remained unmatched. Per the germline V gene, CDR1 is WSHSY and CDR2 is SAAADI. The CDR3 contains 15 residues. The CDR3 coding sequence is TGCGCCAGCACTTCCGGTCAGGGGGCCCTCTATGGCTACACCTTC. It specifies CASTSGQGALYGYTF.

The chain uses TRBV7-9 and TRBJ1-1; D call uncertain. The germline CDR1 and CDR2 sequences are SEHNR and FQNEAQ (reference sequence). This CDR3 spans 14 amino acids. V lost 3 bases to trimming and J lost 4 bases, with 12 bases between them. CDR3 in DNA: TGTGCCAGCAGCTTTGGAGGGTTTGTCACTGAAGCTTTCTTT. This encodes CASSFGGFVTEAFF.

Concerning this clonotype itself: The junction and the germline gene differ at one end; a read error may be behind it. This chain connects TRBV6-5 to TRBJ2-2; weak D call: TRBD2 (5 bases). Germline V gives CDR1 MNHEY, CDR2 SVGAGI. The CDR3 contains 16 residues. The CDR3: CASSSSLVGNTGELSF. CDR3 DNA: TGTGCCAGCAGTTCCTCCCTAGTCGGTAACACCGGGGAGCTGTCTTTT.

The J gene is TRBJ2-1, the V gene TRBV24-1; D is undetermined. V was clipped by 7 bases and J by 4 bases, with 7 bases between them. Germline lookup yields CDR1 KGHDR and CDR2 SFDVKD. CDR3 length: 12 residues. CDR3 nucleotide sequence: TGTGCCACCAGCTCGAGTTACAATGAGCAGTTCTTC. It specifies CATSSSYNEQFF.

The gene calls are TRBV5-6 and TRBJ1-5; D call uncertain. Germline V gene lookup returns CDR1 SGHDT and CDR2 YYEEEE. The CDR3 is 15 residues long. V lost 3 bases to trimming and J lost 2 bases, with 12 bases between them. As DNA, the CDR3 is TGTGCCAGCAGCTCCGGATTGGACGGCAATCAGCCCCAGCATTTT. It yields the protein CASSSGLDGNQPQHF.

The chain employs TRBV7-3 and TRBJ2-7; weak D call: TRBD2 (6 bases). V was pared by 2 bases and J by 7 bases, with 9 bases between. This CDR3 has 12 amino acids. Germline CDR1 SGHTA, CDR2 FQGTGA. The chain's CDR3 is CASSLGSGEQYF. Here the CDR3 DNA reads TGTGCCAGCAGCTTAGGAAGCGGGGAGCAGTACTTC.

CDR3 protein: CASSLEGGNTDTQYF. Here the CDR3 DNA reads TGCGCCAGCAGCTTGGAGGGGGGAAACACAGATACGCAGTATTTT. The genes are TRBV5-1 and TRBJ2-3; possibly TRBD1 or TRBD2 for D (6 bases each). There are 15 residues in the CDR3. Trimming removed 0 bases at V and 2 bases at J, with 10 bases between. In germline, CDR1 is SGHRS, CDR2 YFSETQ.

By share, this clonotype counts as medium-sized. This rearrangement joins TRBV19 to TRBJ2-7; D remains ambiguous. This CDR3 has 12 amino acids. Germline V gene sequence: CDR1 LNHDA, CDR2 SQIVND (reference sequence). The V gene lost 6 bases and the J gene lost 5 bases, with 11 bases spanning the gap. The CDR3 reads CASRTEAHEQYF. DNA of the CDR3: TGTGCCAGTAGAACCGAGGCCCACGAGCAGTACTTC. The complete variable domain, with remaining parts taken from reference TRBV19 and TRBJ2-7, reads DGGITQSPKYLFRKEGQNVTLSCEQNLNHDAMYWYRQDPGQGLRLIYYSQIVNDFQKGDIAEGYSVSREKKESFPLTVTSAQKNPTAFYLCASRTEAHEQYFGPGTRLTVT.